The T cell receptor beta chain described here comes from a study of Ad26.COV2.S vaccination and SARS-CoV-2 variants. Clones were sequenced by immunoSEQ multiplex PCR, and TCRdb holds only the in-frame ones, with some missing. The repertoire holds some 500,000 clones, with 80% to 90% as singletons. From germline, CDR1 is SGHRS and CDR2 YFSETQ. CDR3 size: 14 residues. The germline V and J ends were trimmed by 0 bases and 5 bases, with 11 bases remaining between them. Treatment indicated: some 19 received Ad26.COV2.S at low or high dose, single or two shots; about 5 received placebo; per-sample allocation not given. Repertoires come from day 63 after the first vaccine or placebo injection.

The sequences come from peripheral blood, collected in a trial of Ad26.COV2.S vaccine versus placebo. The origin of this receptor is a person aged 18-65 years who received the Ad26.COV2.S COVID-19 vaccine or a placebo. The V gene is TRBV5-1, the J gene TRBJ1-2; a weak D match, TRBD1 (5 bases). CDR3 sequence reads: CASSLEVGTYGYTF. CDR3 coding DNA: TGCGCCAGCAGCTTGGAGGTCGGGACTTATGGCTACACCTTC.